This TCR beta chain was identified during a study of a mutant IDH1 vaccine in newly diagnosed glioma (dated by TCRdb to the early 2020s). Study-level background: Vaccination was initiated 4-6 weeks after radiotherapy alone, or concurrently with temozolomide cycles in the chemotherapy-containing groups. Of the approximately 35 treated patients, roughly 60% were male and around 40% were female, and the mean age was roughly 38 years. Peripheral blood was collected at six visits: V03 (baseline), V05, V07, V10, V12 and V13. Before enrollment, patients had received standard therapy of radiotherapy alone, temozolomide alone, or radiochemotherapy with temozolomide; most received the combination. The week-35 safety follow-up was designated visit V12, and the week-47 end of study was designated visit V13. For exploratory analyses, longitudinal TCRB deep sequencing was carried out in roughly 23 treated patients wherever samples were available.

As concerns this clone: Its antigen target is currently unknown. Per-nucleotide qualities are absent, and no much larger clonotype sits a single base away.

This sample's time point label indicates: week 35, safety follow-up. Every vaccine dose consisted of 300 ug of a 20-mer mutant IDH1 peptide in Montanide, administered subcutaneously together with topical imiquimod. Patients received eight vaccinations in weeks 1, 3, 5, 7, 11, 15, 19 and 23, corresponding to visits V03 through V10. All donors had newly diagnosed IDH1-mutant astrocytomas of WHO grade 3 or 4 that showed loss of nuclear ATRX. The samples were drawn from NOA16, a multicentre, single-arm, open-label phase I trial in Germany that tested a mutant IDH1 peptide vaccine in humans for the first time. Genomic DNA for TCRB sequencing was isolated from EDTA blood with the DNeasy Blood and Tissue Kit. Here is what the overall study found, with its caveats: According to the authors, sample limitations meant that analyses of patient blood samples could not be reproduced. Across multiple MHC alleles, vaccine-induced immune responses were seen in around 93% of patients. PBMC samples for TCRB deep sequencing were selected based on availability. No apparent relationship was observed between pseudoprogression and alterations in the top peripheral T cell clonotypes detected by TCRB sequencing.

Library generation was performed with the immunoSEQ multiplex PCR assay. Rearranged TCR beta chain sequences were amplified with the hsTCRB Kit following the manufacturer's protocol. Sequencing of TCRB libraries was carried out on an Illumina MiSeq. Turning to the authors' computational methods: Demultiplexing, trimming and gene mapping were performed with the kit vendor's proprietary platform. TCRdb took over this immuneACCESS table, retaining in-frame rearrangements with V and J assigned. Such tables are incomplete; in checked studies, under half of the missing clones stem from an unresolved V gene, and the remainder is unexplained. The V and J calls and the clone size are those of that table, but D and trimming were determined from the DNA. This sample has 35,000 to 55,000 clones in its table, and under 90% of those were observed once. Approximately 4.7% of the sample lies in the top ten. CDR1 MDHEN and CDR2 SYDVKM were looked up in the germline V gene. Spanning cysteine to phenylalanine, the CDR3 consists of 14 amino acids. Solely the CDR3 DNA is kept, with 42 bases framed from the first base. The germline V end is reduced by 4 bases and the J end by 3 bases; junction bases left unmatched: 4.

The sequence is built from TRBV28 and TRBJ2-3; TRBD1 aligns with 7 central bases. The clonotype originates from a woman aged 40 to 50 with glioma. Some clones in this sample may be carry-over from other donors' samples. This specimen consisted of PBMCs, obtained from a glioma patient whose treatment included an IDH1 peptide vaccine. The DNA is TGTGCCAGCAGTTGGACAGGTAGAACAGATACGCAGTATTTT. This is translated as CASSWTGRTDTQYF.